A single sample is the source of the 17 T cell receptor beta chains below, sequenced in a study of T cells in Graves' hyperthyroidism and ophthalmopathy. Researchers took RNA transcripts and amplified the TCR beta CDR3 regions from them. HTBI primers were the set used in a first-round RT-PCR of the TCR CDR3. Via MiXCR, TCRdb re-called the multiplex PCR reads, giving one row per CDR3 protein. This sample has 550,000 to 700,000 distinct CDR3 sequences, with roughly 50% found just once. Material for sequencing was peripheral blood or thyroid tissue (not recorded which). These receptors were obtained from an adult woman with Graves' disease, either hyperthyroidism or ophthalmopathy (not recorded which).

This clonotype occurred many times. V usage is TRBV7-2 and J usage is TRBJ2-7; 7 bases align to TRBD1. Germline V gives CDR1 SGHTA, CDR2 FQGNSA. There are 12 residues in the CDR3. Germline trimming cut 5 bases from V and 4 bases from J; bases unmatched to any gene: 2. CDR3 coding DNA: TGTGCCAGCAGCATACAGGGGTACGAGCAGTACTTC. Encoded protein: CASSIQGYEQYF. Filled out from reference TRBV7-2 and TRBJ2-7, the complete variable domain reads GAGVSQSPSNKVTEKGKDVELRCDPISGHTALYWYRQSLGQGLEFLIYFQGNSAPDKSGLPSDRFSAERTGGSVSTLTIQRTQQEDSAVYLCASSIQGYEQYFGPGTRLTVT.

This clonotype was recorded at least ten times. The CDR3 reads CASSSTGGDTEAFF. The CDR3 bases are TGTGCCAGCAGCTCGACAGGGGGGGACACTGAAGCTTTCTTT. The chain uses TRBV25-1 and TRBJ1-1; 9 nucleotides match TRBD1. This CDR3 contains 14 residues. Germline values: CDR1 MGHDK, CDR2 SYGVNS. V lost 6 bases to trimming and J lost 3 bases; unmatched junction nucleotides: 5. Full variable domain (rest looked up from reference TRBV25-1 and TRBJ1-1): EADIYQTPRYLVIGTGKKITLECSQTMGHDKMYWYQQDPGMELHLIHYSYGVNSTEKGDLSSESTVSRIRTEHFPLTLESARPSHTSQYLCASSSTGGDTEAFFGQGTRLTVV.

This clonotype has a count of ten or more. This rearrangement joins TRBV20-1 to TRBJ2-7; 9 bases agree with TRBD2. Trimming took 6 bases from V and 5 from J; bases not matched to a gene: 8. Germline lookup yields CDR1 DFQATT and CDR2 SNEGSKA (reference sequence). This CDR3 comprises 13 residues. CDR3 nucleotides: TGCAGTGCAGAAATAGCGGGAGCAGACGAGCAGTACTTC. Its translation is CSAEIAGADEQYF.

As to this clonotype: An end of the junction does not agree with germline; a read error may underlie this. This chain joins TRBV7-3 and TRBJ1-4, with D uncertain. The germline V gene encodes CDR1 SGHTA and CDR2 FQGTGA. This CDR3 region has 18 residues. The DNA for the CDR3 is TGTGCCAGCAGCTTGACTAGCGGGAGTATGGTGCGACCTGAAGAACTGTTTTTT. This gives the protein CASSLTSGSMVRPEELFF. Full variable domain (outside the CDR3, taken from reference TRBV7-3 and TRBJ1-4): GAGVSQTPSNKVTEKGKYVELRCDPISGHTALYWYRQSLGQGPEFLIYFQGTGAADDSGLPNDRFFAVRPEGSVSTLKIQRTERGDSAVYLCASSLTSGSMVRPEELFFGSGTQLSVL.

This sequence joins TRBV5-1 and TRBJ1-1; the match to TRBD1 covers 7 bases. The CDR3 is 15 residues long. Germline-derived CDR1 and CDR2 are SGHRS and YFSETQ. V lost 4 bases and J lost 3; bases outside the gene matches: 9. The chain's CDR3 is CASSRGGAIDTEAFF. In DNA form, the CDR3 reads TGCGCCAGCAGCCGAGGGGGCGCGATCGACACTGAAGCTTTCTTT.

The sample holds many counts of this clonotype. The chain combines TRBV5-8 with TRBJ1-2, with 7 bases fitting TRBD1. Looked up from germline, CDR1 is SGHTS and CDR2 is YDEGEE. V trimming: 4 bases; J trimming: 4 bases; junction bases outside the gene matches: 10. The CDR3 runs to 15 residues. The CDR3 nucleotides read TGTGCCAGCAGCGGCCTTCGACAGGGCCCCTATGGCTACACCTTC. Its translation: CASSGLRQGPYGYTF.

V gene TRBV7-8 combines with J gene TRBJ1-5; D is undetermined. Germline assignment: CDR1 SGHVS and CDR2 FQNEAQ. The CDR3 is 15 residues long. Deletions cut 2 bases from V and 7 bases from J, with 15 bases between. DNA of the CDR3: TGTGCCAGCAGCTTAAGGCGGAAATACGAGCAGCCCCAGCATTTT. Protein product: CASSLRRKYEQPQHF.

As regards this clonotype: One end of the junction varies from germline; a read error may be responsible. The CDR3 nucleotides are TGTGCCATCAGTGAGTCTGGACGGACCGGGGAGCTGTTTTTT. This translates into CAISESGRTGELFF. The chain recombines TRBV2 with TRBJ2-2, with D unresolved. This CDR3 region has 14 residues. Germline CDR1 SNHLY, CDR2 FYNNEI.

The table lists this clonotype with many counts. The V call is TRBV7-3, the J call TRBJ2-2; the D gene is possibly TRBD2 (5 bases). The CDR3 has 15 amino acids. V was pared by 5 bases and J by 0 bases, with 10 bases between. Germline CDR1 reads SGHTA; CDR2 reads FQGTGA. The CDR3 loop reads CASSQGGSNTGELFF. As DNA, the CDR3 is TGTGCCAGCAGCCAAGGAGGTTCGAACACCGGGGAGCTGTTTTTT.

In this sample, this clonotype turned up a few times. The rearrangement joins TRBV20-1 to TRBJ1-2; D is perhaps TRBD1 (6 bases). The germline V gene has CDR1 DFQATT and CDR2 SNEGSKA (reference sequence). Trimming pared 3 bases from V and 5 bases from J, leaving 16 bases between. CDR3 length: 14 amino acids. For the CDR3, the DNA is TGCAGTGCTAGCCGCGGCCAGGGGAGGTATGGCTACACCTTC. Encoded protein: CSASRGQGRYGYTF.

The rearrangement links TRBV10-3 to TRBJ2-6; 8 bases match TRBD1. With V trimmed by 7 bases and J by 0 bases, 8 bases remained unmatched. The CDR3 loop spans 17 amino acids. Germline-derived CDR1 and CDR2 are ENHRY and SYGVKD. CDR3 sequence: CAINTGTGPSGANVLTF. The CDR3 DNA reads as TGTGCCATCAACACCGGGACAGGACCCTCTGGGGCCAACGTCCTGACTTTC.

This clonotype was observed many times. The rearrangement joins TRBV5-1 to TRBJ2-7; 8 bases are shared with TRBD2. CDR1 and CDR2 from the germline V gene are SGHRS and YFSETQ. The CDR3 is made up of 15 amino acids. V lost 2 bases, J lost 6 bases, and 10 bases stayed unmatched. The CDR3, as DNA: TGCGCCAGCAGCTTCACTAGCGGAACTGTTCTCGAGCAGTACTTC. Its protein is CASSFTSGTVLEQYF.

This clonotype has ten or more counts. The V call is TRBV29-1, the J call TRBJ2-7, with D possibly being TRBD2 (5 bases). Trimming left V 3 bases short and J 7 bases short, with 19 bases between. Germline V lookup: CDR1 SQVTM, CDR2 ANQGSEA. This CDR3 has 14 amino acids. CDR3 sequence: CSVEEEVGPGEQYF. In DNA, the CDR3 is TGCAGCGTTGAGGAAGAGGTGGGCCCGGGGGAGCAGTACTTC.

This clonotype was found many times. The chain couples TRBV7-2 to TRBJ2-7, with a tentative D call TRBD2 (5 bases). The germline gives CDR1 SGHTA, CDR2 FQGNSA. The CDR3 extends over 14 amino acids. Trimming took off 5 bases at V and 3 bases at J, with 14 bases between the two ends. CDR3 in amino acids: CASSRRARDYEQYF. The CDR3 coding sequence is TGTGCCAGCAGCCGGCGGGCCCGAGACTACGAGCAGTACTTC.

This clonotype was recorded only once. V usage is TRBV5-5 and J usage is TRBJ2-5; D is perhaps TRBD2 (6 bases). The CDR3 covers 15 residues. CDR1 and CDR2 from the germline V gene are SGHKS and YYEKEE (reference sequence). V lost 2 bases to trimming and J lost 9 bases, with 20 bases between them. The CDR3 loop reads CASSLAWTTQRAQYF. The CDR3 DNA sequence: TGTGCCAGCAGCTTAGCTTGGACTACGCAACGGGCCCAGTACTTC.

This clonotype was detected many times. The V and J genes are TRBV9 and TRBJ2-2; maybe TRBD2 (7 bases). Germline CDR1 SGDLS, CDR2 YYNGEE. V lost 3 bases, J lost 5 bases, and 11 bases lay in between. The CDR3 totals 14 residues. The DNA of the CDR3 is TGTGCCAGCAGCGGGGGGGGCACGACCGGGGAGCTGTTTTTT. It yields the protein CASSGGGTTGELFF. Full variable domain (outside the CDR3, taken from reference TRBV9 and TRBJ2-2): DSGVTQTPKHLITATGQRVTLRCSPRSGDLSVYWYQQSLDQGLQFLIQYYNGEERAKGNILERFSAQQFPDLHSELNLSSLELGDSALYFCASSGGGTTGELFFGEGSRLTVL.

This chain uses TRBV2 with TRBJ2-3; D may be TRBD2 (5 bases). V lost 6 bases and J 4 bases, leaving 17 bases between the germline ends. Germline V gene data show CDR1 as SNHLY and CDR2 as FYNNEI. The length of the CDR3 is 15 residues. The CDR3 DNA reads as TGTGCCAGCAGGCAGCGGATACCGCCGTCAGATACGCAGTATTTT. Amino acid sequence: CASRQRIPPSDTQYF.